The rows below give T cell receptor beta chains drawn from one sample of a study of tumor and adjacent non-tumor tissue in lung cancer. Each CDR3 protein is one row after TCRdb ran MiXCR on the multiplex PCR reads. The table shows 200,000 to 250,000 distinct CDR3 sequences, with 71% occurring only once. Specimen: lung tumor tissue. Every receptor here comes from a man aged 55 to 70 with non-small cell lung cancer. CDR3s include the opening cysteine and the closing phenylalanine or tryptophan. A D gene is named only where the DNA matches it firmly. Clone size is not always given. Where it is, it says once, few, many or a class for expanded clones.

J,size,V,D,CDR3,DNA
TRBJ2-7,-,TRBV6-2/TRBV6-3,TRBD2,CASTPGLAGVTMSYEQYF,TGTGCCAGCACCCCAGGACTAGCGGGAGTTACAATGTCCTACGAGCAGTACTTC
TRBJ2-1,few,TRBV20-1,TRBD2,CSASPPSGDSYNEQFF,TGCAGTGCTAGCCCCCCTAGCGGGGACTCCTACAATGAGCAGTTCTTC
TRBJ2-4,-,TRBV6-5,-,CASSYSRGIKNIQYF,TGTGCCAGCAGTTACTCCCGGGGGATCAAAAACATTCAGTACTTC
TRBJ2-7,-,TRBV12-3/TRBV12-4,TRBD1,CTSSLAGQGYEQYF,TGTACCAGCAGTTTGGCTGGACAGGGGTACGAGCAGTACTTC
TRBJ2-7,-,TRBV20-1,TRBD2,CSANPAGVDEQYF,TGCAGTGCTAATCCAGCGGGAGTCGACGAGCAGTACTTC
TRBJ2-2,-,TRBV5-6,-,CASTLGGTGELFF,TGTGCCAGCACCCTAGGGGGGACCGGGGAGCTGTTTTTT
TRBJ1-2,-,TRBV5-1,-,CASSLVGAGIDYGYTF,TGCGCCAGCAGCTTGGTGGGGGCAGGGATTGACTATGGCTACACCTTC
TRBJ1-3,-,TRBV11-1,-,CTSGSREGQGNTIYF,TGTACCAGCGGCTCGAGAGAGGGACAAGGAAACACCATATATTTT
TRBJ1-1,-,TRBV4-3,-,CVSSQDLSGSGTEAFF,TGCGTCAGTAGCCAAGATTTAAGTGGCAGCGGCACTGAAGCTTTCTTT
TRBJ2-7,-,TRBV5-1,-,CANSSSAPSYEQYF,TGCGCCAACAGCTCCAGCGCTCCCTCCTACGAGCAGTACTTC
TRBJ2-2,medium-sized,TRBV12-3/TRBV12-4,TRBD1,CAATDRGNTGELFF,TGTGCCGCAACGGACAGGGGAAACACCGGGGAGCTGTTTTTT
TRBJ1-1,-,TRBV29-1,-,CSVQHTANTEVFF,TGCAGCGTACAACACACAGCGAACACCGAAGTTTTCTTC
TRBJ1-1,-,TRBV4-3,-,CASNQDVPGRSGTEALF,TGCGCCAGCAACCAAGACGTTCCGGGCAGATCGGGCACTGAAGCTCTCTTT
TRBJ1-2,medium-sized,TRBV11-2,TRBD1,CASSFRDRVGYTF,TGTGCCAGCAGCTTTCGAGACAGGGTCGGCTACACCTTC
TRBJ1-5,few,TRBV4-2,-,CASSQETGGIYQPQHF,TGTGCCAGCAGCCAAGAGACAGGAGGAATCTATCAGCCCCAGCATTTT
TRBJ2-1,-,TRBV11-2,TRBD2,CASSLGTSGYNRQFF,TGTGCCAGCAGCCTCGGGACTAGCGGCTACAATAGGCAGTTCTTC
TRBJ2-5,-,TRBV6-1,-,CTSSVGLGVQETQYF,TGTACCAGCAGTGTTGGCCTAGGGGTACAAGAGACCCAGTACTTC
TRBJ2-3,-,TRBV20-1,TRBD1,CSSPPGTGVRGTQYF,TGCAGTTCTCCACCCGGGACAGGGGTTCGTGGGACGCAGTATTTT
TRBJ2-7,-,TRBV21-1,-,CASSKRRGTRPLDASYELYF,TGTGCCAGCAGCAAAAGGAGGGGAACTAGACCACTTGATGCCTCCTACGAGCTGTACTTC
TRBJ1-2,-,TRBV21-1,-,CASNRSPWGYGYTF,TGTGCCAGCAACCGAAGTCCATGGGGGTATGGCTACACCTTC
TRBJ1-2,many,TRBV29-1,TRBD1,CSVERTGTGYTF,TGCAGCGTTGAAAGGACAGGGACTGGCTACACCTTC
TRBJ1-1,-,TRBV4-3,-,CASSQDVPGSLDIEAFF,TGCGCCAGCAGCCAAGACGTTCCGGGCAGTTTGGACATTGAAGCTTTCTTT
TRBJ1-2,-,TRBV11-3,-,CANSLLWGDGYTF,TGTGCCAACAGCTTATTATGGGGGGATGGCTACACCTTC
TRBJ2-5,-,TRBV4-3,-,CASSQVTHILQETQYF,TGCGCCAGCAGCCAAGTTACTCATATTCTCCAAGAGACCCAGTACTTC